The sequence of this TCR beta chain was determined in a study of vaccination and CD4 T cells after COVID-19. Study-wide findings and caveats: The rise in median SARS-CoV-2-reactive clonotypes, from approximately 23 to 38, was not significant. Convalescent patients gained a median approximately 89% of their reactive clones only post-vaccination.

This clonotype qualifies as large (0.1 to 1%). Its cognate antigen is unknown. The assay that was used to sequence DNA from cultured CD4+ T cells was the Oncomine TCR Beta short-read assay. TCRdb ran MiXCR on the PCR reads and lists one entry per CDR3 protein. The sample has some 16,000 distinct CDR3 sequences, around half seen once. The treatment is: roughly 10-day PBMC culture with coronavirus spike peptide pools or control peptides (ViraFEST assay). CDR3 length equals 14 residues. Deletions cut 3 bases from V and 1 base from J, with 10 bases between. CDR1 and CDR2 from the germline V gene are SGHRS and YFSETQ.

This chain joins TRBV5-1 and TRBJ1-1; a possible D gene is TRBD1 (5 bases). Sequencing input: CD4+ T cells from blood, cultured in vitro. The sequence came from a human donor who had recovered from COVID-19. The CDR3 reads CASSSGTTNTEAFF. The CDR3 DNA reads TGCGCCAGCAGCTCTGGGACCACGAACACTGAAGCTTTCTTT.